This TCR beta chain was profiled in a study of Tregs in tolerant kidney transplant recipients. Whole-study findings and limits: Biological reproducibility was not directly addressed in this study.

The CDR3 spans 15 residues. Germline CDR1 is SGHVS and CDR2 is FNYEAQ. V was clipped by 3 bases and J by 3 bases; unmatched bases: 4. About this clone: Its cognate antigen is unknown. The CDR3 end falls 3 residues outside the read, so it is completed with the germline J gene.

Unstimulated regulatory T cells (CD4+CD25+CD127-), CD4+CD25- non-regulatory cells, CD4 and CD8 cells were FACS-sorted from thawed PBMCs. The table came from immunoSEQ multiplex PCR; TCRdb's copy has only in-frame clones and leaves some out. The repertoire table contains about 48,000 clones. This specimen was CD4+ T cells from blood, taken before the transplant. The chain joins TRBV7-6 to TRBJ2-1; 8 nucleotides align to TRBD2. This clonotype originated in a human donor who received a combined kidney and bone marrow transplant. CDR3 DNA, as far as it was read: TGTGCCAGCAGCTTGTTTAGCGGGAACTACAATGAG. Translating it yields CASSLFSGNYNE. From start to end, the CDR3 is CASSLFSGNYNEQFF.